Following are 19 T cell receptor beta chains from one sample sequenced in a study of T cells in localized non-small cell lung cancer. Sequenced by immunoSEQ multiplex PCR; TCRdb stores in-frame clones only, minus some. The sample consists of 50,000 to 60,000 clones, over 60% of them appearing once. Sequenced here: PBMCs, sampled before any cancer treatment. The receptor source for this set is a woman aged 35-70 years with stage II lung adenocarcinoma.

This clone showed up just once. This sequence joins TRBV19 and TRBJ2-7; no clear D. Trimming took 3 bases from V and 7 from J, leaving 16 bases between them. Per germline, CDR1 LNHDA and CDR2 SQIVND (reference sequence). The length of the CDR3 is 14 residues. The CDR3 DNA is TGTGCCAGTAGTATTATGGATAAGGGAAGAGAGCAGTACTTC. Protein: CASSIMDKGREQYF. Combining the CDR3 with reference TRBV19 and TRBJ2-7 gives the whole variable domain DGGITQSPKYLFRKEGQNVTLSCEQNLNHDAMYWYRQDPGQGLRLIYYSQIVNDFQKGDIAEGYSVSREKKESFPLTVTSAQKNPTAFYLCASSIMDKGREQYFGPGTRLTVT.

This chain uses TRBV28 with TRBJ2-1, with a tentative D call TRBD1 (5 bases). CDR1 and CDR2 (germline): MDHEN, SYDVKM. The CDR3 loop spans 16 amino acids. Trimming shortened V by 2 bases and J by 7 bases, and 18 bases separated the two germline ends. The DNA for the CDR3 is TGTGCCAGCAGTTTAACCCCTCCCGGCTCAGGGAATGAGCAGTTCTTC. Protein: CASSLTPPGSGNEQFF. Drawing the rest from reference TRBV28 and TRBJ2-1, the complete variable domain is DVKVTQSSRYLVKRTGEKVFLECVQDMDHENMFWYRQDPGLGLRLIYFSYDVKMKEKGDIPEGYSVSREKKERFSLILESASTNQTSMYLCASSLTPPGSGNEQFFGPGTRLTVL.

CDR3 sequence (DNA): TGTGCCAGCAGCCGGGGACAAAAGATCAATGAGCAGTTCTTC. Its translation: CASSRGQKINEQFF. V is TRBV14 and J is TRBJ2-1, with a possible D match to TRBD1 (6 bases). V lost 4 bases to trimming and J lost 6 bases, with 13 bases between them. The CDR3 consists of 14 residues. CDR1 and CDR2 from the germline V gene are SGHDN and FVKESK.

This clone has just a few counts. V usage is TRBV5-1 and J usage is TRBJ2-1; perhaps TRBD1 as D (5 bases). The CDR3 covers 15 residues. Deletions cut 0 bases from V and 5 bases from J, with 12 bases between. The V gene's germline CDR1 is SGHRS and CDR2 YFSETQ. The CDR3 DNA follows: TGCGCCAGCAGCTTGGACCAGGGTCAAAACAATGAGCAGTTCTTC. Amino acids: CASSLDQGQNNEQFF.

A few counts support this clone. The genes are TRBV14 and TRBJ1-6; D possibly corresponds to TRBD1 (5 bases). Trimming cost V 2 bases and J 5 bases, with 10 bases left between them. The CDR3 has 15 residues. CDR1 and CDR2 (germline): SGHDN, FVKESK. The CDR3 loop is CASSQRGTNNSPLHF. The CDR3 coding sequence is TGTGCCAGCAGCCAACGGGGGACTAATAATTCACCCCTCCACTTT.

CDR3 region: CASSVDRVGTDTQYF. Written as DNA, the CDR3 is TGTGCCAGCAGTGTTGACAGGGTAGGCACAGATACGCAGTATTTT. V gene TRBV6-1 combines with J gene TRBJ2-3; the match to TRBD1 covers 7 bases. Germline V lookup: CDR1 MNHNS, CDR2 SASEGT. CDR3 length: 15 amino acids. The junction had 5 bases not matched to a gene; V was cut back by 4 bases and J by 1 base.

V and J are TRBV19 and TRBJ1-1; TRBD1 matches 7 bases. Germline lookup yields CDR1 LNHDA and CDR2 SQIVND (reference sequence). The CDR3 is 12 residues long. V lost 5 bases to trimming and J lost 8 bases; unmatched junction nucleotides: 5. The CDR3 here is CASSAGTAEAFF. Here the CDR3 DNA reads TGTGCCAGTAGTGCCGGGACAGCAGAAGCTTTCTTT.

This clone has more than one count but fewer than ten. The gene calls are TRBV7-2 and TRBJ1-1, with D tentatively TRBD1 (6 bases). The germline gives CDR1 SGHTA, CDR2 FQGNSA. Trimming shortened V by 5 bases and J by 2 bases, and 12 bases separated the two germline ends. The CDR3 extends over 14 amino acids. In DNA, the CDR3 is TGTGCCAGCAGCCCGGGACACGTTAACACTGAAGCTTTCTTT. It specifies CASSPGHVNTEAFF.

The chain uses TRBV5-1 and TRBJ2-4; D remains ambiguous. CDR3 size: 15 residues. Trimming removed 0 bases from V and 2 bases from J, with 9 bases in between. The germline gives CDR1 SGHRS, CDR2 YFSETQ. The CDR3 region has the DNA TGCGCCAGCAGCTTGGAGGCAGGCTCCAAAAACATTCAGTACTTC. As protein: CASSLEAGSKNIQYF.

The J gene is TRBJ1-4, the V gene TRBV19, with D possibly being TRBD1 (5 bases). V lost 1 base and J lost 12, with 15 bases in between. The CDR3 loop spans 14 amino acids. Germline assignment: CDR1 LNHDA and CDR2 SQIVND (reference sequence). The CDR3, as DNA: TGTGCCAGTAGTATAGGACAGCAATTGAACGAACTGTTTTTT. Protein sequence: CASSIGQQLNELFF. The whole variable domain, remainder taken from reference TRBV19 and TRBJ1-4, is DGGITQSPKYLFRKEGQNVTLSCEQNLNHDAMYWYRQDPGQGLRLIYYSQIVNDFQKGDIAEGYSVSREKKESFPLTVTSAQKNPTAFYLCASSIGQQLNELFFGSGTQLSVL.

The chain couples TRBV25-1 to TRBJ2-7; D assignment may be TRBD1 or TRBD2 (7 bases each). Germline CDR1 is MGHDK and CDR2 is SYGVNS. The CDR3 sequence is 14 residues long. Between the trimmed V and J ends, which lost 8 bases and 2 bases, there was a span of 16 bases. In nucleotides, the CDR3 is TGTGCCAGCGAATCCCAGGGGGGGACCTACGAGCAGTACTTC. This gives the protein CASESQGGTYEQYF.

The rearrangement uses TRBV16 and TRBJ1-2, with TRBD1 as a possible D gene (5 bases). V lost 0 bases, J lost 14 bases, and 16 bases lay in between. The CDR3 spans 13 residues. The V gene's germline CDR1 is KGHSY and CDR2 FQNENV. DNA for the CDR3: TGTGCCAGCAGCCAATCCCGGGGCCTCGGGGGGACCTTC. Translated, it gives CASSQSRGLGGTF.

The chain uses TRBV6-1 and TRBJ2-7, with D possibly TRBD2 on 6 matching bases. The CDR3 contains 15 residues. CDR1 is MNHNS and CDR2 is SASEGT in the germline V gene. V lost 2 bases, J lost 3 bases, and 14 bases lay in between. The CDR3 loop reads CASSEPQRAVYEQYF. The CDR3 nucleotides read TGTGCCAGCAGTGAACCCCAGCGGGCAGTCTACGAGCAGTACTTC.

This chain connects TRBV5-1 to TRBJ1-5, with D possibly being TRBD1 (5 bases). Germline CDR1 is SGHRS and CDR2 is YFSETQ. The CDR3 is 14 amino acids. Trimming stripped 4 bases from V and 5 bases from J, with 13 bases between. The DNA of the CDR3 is TGCGCCAGCAGCCTGGGACCTGCGTATCAGCCCCAGCATTTT. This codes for CASSLGPAYQPQHF.

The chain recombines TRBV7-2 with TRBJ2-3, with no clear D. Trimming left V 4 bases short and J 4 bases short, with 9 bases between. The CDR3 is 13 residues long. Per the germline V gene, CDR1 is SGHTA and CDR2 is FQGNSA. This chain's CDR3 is CASSSLGADTQYF. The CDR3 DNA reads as TGTGCCAGCAGCTCCCTAGGAGCAGATACGCAGTATTTT. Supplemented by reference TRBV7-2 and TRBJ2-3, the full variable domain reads GAGVSQSPSNKVTEKGKDVELRCDPISGHTALYWYRQSLGQGLEFLIYFQGNSAPDKSGLPSDRFSAERTGGSVSTLTIQRTQQEDSAVYLCASSSLGADTQYFGPGTRLTVL.

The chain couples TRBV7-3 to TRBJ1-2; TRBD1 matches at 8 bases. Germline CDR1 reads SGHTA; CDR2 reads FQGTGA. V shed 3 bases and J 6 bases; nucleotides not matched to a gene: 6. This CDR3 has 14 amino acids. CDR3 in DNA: TGTGCCAGCAGCTTGGGGACAGGATCTCATGGCTACACCTTC. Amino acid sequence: CASSLGTGSHGYTF.

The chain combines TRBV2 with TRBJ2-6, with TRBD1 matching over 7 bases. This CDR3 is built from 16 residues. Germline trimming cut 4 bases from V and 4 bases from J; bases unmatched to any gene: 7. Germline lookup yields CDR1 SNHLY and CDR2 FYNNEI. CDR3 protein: CASSATGRGGANVLTF. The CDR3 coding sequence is TGTGCCAGCAGTGCGACAGGGCGAGGGGGGGCCAACGTCCTGACTTTC.

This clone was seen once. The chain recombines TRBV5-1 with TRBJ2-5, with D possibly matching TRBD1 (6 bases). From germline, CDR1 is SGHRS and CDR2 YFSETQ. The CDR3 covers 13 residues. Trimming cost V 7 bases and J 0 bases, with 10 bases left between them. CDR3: CASGTGYQETQYF. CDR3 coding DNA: TGCGCCAGCGGAACAGGGTACCAAGAGACCCAGTACTTC. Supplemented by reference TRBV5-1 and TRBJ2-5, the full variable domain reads KAGVTQTPRYLIKTRGQQVTLSCSPISGHRSVSWYQQTPGQGLQFLFEYFSETQRNKGNFPGRFSGRQFSNSRSEMNVSTLELGDSALYLCASGTGYQETQYFGPGTRLLVL.

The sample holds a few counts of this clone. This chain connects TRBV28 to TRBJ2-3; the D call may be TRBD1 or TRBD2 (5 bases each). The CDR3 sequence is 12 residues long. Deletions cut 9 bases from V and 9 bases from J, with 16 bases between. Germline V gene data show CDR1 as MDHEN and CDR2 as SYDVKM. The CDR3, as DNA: TGTGCCAGTACAGGCCTGAGGGGAACGCAGTATTTT. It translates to CASTGLRGTQYF.